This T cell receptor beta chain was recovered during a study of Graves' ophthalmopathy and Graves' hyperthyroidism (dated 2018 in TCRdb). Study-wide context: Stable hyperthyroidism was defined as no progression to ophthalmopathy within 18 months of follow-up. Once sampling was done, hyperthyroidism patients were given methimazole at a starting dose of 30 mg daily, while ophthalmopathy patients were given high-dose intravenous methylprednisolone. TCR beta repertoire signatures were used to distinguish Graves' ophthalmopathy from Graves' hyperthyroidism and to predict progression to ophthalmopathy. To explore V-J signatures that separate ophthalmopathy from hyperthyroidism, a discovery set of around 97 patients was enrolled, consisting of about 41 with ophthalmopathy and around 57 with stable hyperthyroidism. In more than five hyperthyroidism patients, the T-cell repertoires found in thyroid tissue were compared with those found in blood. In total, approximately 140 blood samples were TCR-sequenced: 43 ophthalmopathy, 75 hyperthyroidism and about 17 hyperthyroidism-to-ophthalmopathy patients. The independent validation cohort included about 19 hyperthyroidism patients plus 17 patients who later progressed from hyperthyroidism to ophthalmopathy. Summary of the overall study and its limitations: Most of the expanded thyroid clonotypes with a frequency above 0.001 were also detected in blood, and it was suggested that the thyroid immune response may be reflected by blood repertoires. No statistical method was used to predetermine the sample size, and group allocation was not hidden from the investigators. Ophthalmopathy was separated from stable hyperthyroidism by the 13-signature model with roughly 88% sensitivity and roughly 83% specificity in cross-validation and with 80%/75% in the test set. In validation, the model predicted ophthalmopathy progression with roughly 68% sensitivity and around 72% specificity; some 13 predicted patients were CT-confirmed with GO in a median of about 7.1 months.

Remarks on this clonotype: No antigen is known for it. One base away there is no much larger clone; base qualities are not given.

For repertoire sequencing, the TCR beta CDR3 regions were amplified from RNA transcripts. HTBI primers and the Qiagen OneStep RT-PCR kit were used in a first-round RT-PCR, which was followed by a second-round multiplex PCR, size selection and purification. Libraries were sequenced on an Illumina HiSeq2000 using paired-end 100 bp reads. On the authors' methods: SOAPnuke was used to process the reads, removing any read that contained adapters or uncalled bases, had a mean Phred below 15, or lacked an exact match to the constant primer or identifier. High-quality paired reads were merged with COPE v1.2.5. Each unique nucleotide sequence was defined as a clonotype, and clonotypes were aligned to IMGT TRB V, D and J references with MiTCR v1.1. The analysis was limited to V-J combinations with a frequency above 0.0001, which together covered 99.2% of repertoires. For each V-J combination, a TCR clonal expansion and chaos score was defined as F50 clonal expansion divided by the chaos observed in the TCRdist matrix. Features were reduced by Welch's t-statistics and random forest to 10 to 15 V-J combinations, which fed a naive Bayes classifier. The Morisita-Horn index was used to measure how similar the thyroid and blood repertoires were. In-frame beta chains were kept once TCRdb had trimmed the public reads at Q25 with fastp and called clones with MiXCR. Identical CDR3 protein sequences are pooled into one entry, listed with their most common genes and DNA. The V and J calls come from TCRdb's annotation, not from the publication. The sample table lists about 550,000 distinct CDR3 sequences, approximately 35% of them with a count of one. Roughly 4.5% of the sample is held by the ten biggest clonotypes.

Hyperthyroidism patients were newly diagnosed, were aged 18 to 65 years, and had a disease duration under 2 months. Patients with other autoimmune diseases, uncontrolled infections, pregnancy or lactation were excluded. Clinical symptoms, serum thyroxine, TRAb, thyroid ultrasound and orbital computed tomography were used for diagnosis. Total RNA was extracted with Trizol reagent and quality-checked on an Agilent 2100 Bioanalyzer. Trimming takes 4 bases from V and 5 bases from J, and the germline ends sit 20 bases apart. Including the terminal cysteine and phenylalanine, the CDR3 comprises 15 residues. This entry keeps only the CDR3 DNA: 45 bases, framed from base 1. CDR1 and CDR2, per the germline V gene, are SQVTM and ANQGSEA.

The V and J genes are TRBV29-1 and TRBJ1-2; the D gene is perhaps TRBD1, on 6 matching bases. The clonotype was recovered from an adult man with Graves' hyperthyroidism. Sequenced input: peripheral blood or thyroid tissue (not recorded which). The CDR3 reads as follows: CSVVDFTDTGYGYTF. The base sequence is TGCAGCGTTGTAGACTTCACAGATACAGGGTATGGCTACACCTTC. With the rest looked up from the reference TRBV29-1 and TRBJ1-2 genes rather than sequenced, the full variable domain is SAVISQKPSRDICQRGTSLTIQCQVDSQVTMMFWYRQQPGQSLTLIATANQGSEATYESGFVIDKFPISRPNLTFSTLTVSNMSPEDSSIYLCSVVDFTDTGYGYTFGSGTRLTVV.